Listed below are T cell receptor beta chains from one sample, sequenced in a study of vaccination effects on CD4 cells after COVID-19. These receptors have no identified antigens. Some clones are missing from TCRdb's copy, which holds only in-frame ones; the method was immunoSEQ multiplex PCR. The sample contains tens of thousands of clones, roughly 75% of which appear only once. Specimen: CD4+ T cells from PBMCs cultured with HCoV-NL63 spike peptides, collected before COVID-19 vaccination. These receptors came from a human donor who received a COVID-19 vaccine. CDR3s include the opening cysteine and the closing phenylalanine or tryptophan. The order of the fields is D gene, V gene, J gene, clone size, CDR3 protein, CDR3 DNA. A D gene is named only where the DNA matches it firmly. Expanded clones get a size class; other rows say once, few or many, or leave the size out.

>TRBD1|TRBV5-1|TRBJ1-1|.
CASRKGQTAGNTEAFF
TGCGCCAGCAGAAAGGGACAGACCGCGGGGAACACTGAAGCTTTCTTT
>.|TRBV5-1|TRBJ2-2|.
CASSLLSGTNTGELFF
TGCGCCAGCAGCTTGCTTAGCGGAACGAACACCGGGGAGCTGTTTTTT
>.|TRBV28|TRBJ1-2|.
CASSPIRNYGYTF
TGTGCCAGCAGTCCCATCCGCAACTATGGCTACACCTTC
>.|TRBV6-6|TRBJ2-1|.
CASSYQDPRDNEQFF
TGTGCCAGCAGTTACCAGGATCCGAGGGACAATGAGCAGTTCTTC
>TRBD1|TRBV10-3|TRBJ2-3|.
CAISKQGAGGTDTQYF
TGTGCCATCAGTAAACAGGGGGCGGGTGGCACAGATACGCAGTATTTT
>.|TRBV7-2|TRBJ1-5|.
CASSFEIGHERPQHF
TGTGCCAGCAGCTTTGAAATTGGGCACGAAAGGCCCCAGCATTTT
>.|TRBV19|TRBJ1-1|.
CASDWDGNTEAFF
TGTGCCAGTGATTGGGACGGGAACACTGAAGCTTTCTTT
>TRBD1|TRBV25-1|TRBJ1-3|.
CASSAGGNSGNTIYF
TGTGCCAGCAGTGCAGGGGGCAACTCTGGAAACACCATATATTTT
>TRBD1|TRBV28|TRBJ1-4|.
CASSPSGTGRGKLFF
TGTGCCAGCAGTCCCTCCGGGACAGGAAGAGGAAAACTGTTTTTT
>.|TRBV7-9|TRBJ2-2|.
CASSYRIGELFF
TGTGCCAGCAGCTACCGGATTGGGGAGCTGTTTTTT
>.|TRBV7-2|TRBJ2-5|.
CASSFGPEVQYF
TGTGCCAGCAGCTTTGGGCCGGAGGTCCAGTACTTC
>TRBD1|TRBV7-9|TRBJ2-5|.
CASSLPTGGSGETQYF
TGTGCCAGCAGCCTGCCGACAGGGGGTAGTGGAGAGACCCAGTACTTC
>TRBD1|TRBV6-5|TRBJ1-1|.
CASRMTGGGNTEAFF
TGTGCCAGCAGGATGACAGGGGGCGGGAACACTGAAGCTTTCTTT
>.|TRBV7-3|TRBJ2-3|.
CASSYGAGLDTQYF
TGTGCCAGCAGCTACGGAGCGGGCTTAGATACGCAGTATTTT
>.|TRBV5-1|TRBJ1-2|.
CASRPTGNYGYTF
TGCGCCAGCAGACCTACAGGGAACTATGGCTACACCTTC
>TRBD2|TRBV28|TRBJ2-2|.
CASSSRLAGREGELFF
TGTGCCAGCAGTTCCCGACTAGCGGGACGGGAGGGGGAGCTGTTTTTT
>.|TRBV9|TRBJ1-4|.
CASSVGVQNNEKLFF
TGTGCCAGCAGCGTAGGTGTACAGAATAATGAAAAACTGTTTTTT
>TRBD2|TRBV3-1/TRBV3-2|TRBJ2-3|.
CASRLAGDGDTQYF
TGTGCCAGCAGGCTAGCGGGAGATGGAGATACGCAGTATTTT
>TRBD1|TRBV28|TRBJ1-1|.
CASSFSDRVIEAFF
TGTGCCAGCAGTTTCTCCGACAGGGTAATTGAAGCTTTCTTT
>.|TRBV5-6|TRBJ1-1|.
CASSLQGTGSIEAFF
TGTGCCAGCAGCTTGCAGGGGACGGGATCGATTGAAGCTTTCTTT
>.|TRBV18|TRBJ1-2|.
CASSPPNRVHSYLANYGYTF
TGTGCCAGCTCACCTCCTAACAGGGTACACTCATACCTAGCTAACTATGGCTACACCTTC
>.|TRBV25-1|TRBJ1-3|once
CASSEGSWQGRDTIYF
TGTGCCAGCAGTGAAGGGAGTTGGCAGGGCCGGGACACCATATATTTT
>.|TRBV29-1|TRBJ1-5|few
CSVRTGSNQPQHF
TGCAGCGTGCGCACAGGTAGCAATCAGCCCCAGCATTTT
>TRBD1|TRBV5-1|TRBJ2-1|.
CASSARGTGGNEQFF
TGCGCCAGCAGCGCGAGGGGGACAGGTGGGAATGAGCAGTTCTTC
>.|TRBV29-1|TRBJ1-3|once
CSVSTGHTIYF
TGCAGCGTATCGACTGGCCACACCATATATTTT
>.|TRBV27|TRBJ2-5|.
CATGHSSETQYF
TGTGCCACGGGACATTCCTCAGAGACCCAGTACTTC
>.|TRBV15|TRBJ1-2|.
CATSRDRREGWSGYTF
TGTGCCACCAGCAGAGATCGACGAGAGGGCTGGAGTGGCTACACCTTC
>.|TRBV3-1/TRBV3-2|TRBJ2-5|.
CASSQWGGGSQETQYF
TGTGCCAGCAGCCAGTGGGGCGGGGGCAGCCAAGAGACCCAGTACTTC